The clone carrying this TCR beta chain turned up a few times. Antigen specificity is unknown. The data are from a study of regulatory T cells in long-lasting Graves disease. Study-level results: Persistent disease exhibited a predilection for TRBV28, TRBJ1-2 and TRBJ2-5.

Time point described: persistent/refractory GD, antithyroid drugs over 5 years with positive TRAb. PBMC-extracted RNA yielded the TCR library. The EDTA tubes were filled with 8.5 to 9.5 milliliters of drawn peripheral blood. The V gene end was trimmed by 0 bases and the J gene end by 3 bases; junction bases not matched to a gene: 11. This CDR3 is built from 18 residues. Germline V lookup: CDR1 LGHNA, CDR2 YSLEER. Arm-PCR of CDR3 regions and iRepertoire HTBI primers were the basis on which TCR beta libraries were built. Original methodology: The samples yielded 50 to 80 TRBV and 14 TRBJ segments. TCRdb called the multiplex PCR reads again in MiXCR, with one record for every CDR3 protein. The V and J calls were not made by the authors but by TCRdb's processing. The profile covers approximately 500,000 distinct CDR3 sequences, with about a fifth appearing a single time and 6.5% to 9% taken by the ten largest.

The specimen was peripheral blood mononuclear cells (PBMCs), collected when the disease was refractory, from a patient treated with antithyroid drugs. The receptor was derived from a female donor with Graves disease. The V call is TRBV4-3, the J call TRBJ1-1; 9 nucleotides align to TRBD1. The CDR3, as DNA: TGCGCCAGCAGCCAAGAAAGAACAGGGGGCGCGGGCGACACTGAAGCTTTCTTT. It specifies CASSQERTGGAGDTEAFF.